Presented here are 31 T cell receptor beta chains from one specimen sequenced in a study of blood T cell repertoires in COVID-19. Clones were read by immunoSEQ multiplex PCR, and TCRdb kept only the in-frame ones, dropping some. Of 150,000 to 180,000 clones listed, approximately 85% were seen once; the top ten hold 0.63%. Specimen: peripheral blood. Receptors originate from a man aged 55 to 70 with COVID-19, enrolled during active disease.

This clone was seen a single time. J is TRBJ1-1 and V is TRBV4-1; possible D gene TRBD1, 5 bases. The germline CDR1 and CDR2 sequences are MGHRA and YSYEKL. The ends were cut back, 0 bases at V and 0 bases at J, with 11 bases in the middle. The CDR3 is 16 amino acids. Written as DNA, the CDR3 is TGCGCCAGCAGCCAAGATCAGCGACAGCTGAACACTGAAGCTTTCTTT. It yields the protein CASSQDQRQLNTEAFF.

V and J are TRBV7-2 and TRBJ1-6; a possible D gene is TRBD1 (6 bases). The CDR3 extends over 16 amino acids. V gave up 2 bases and J gave up 6 bases, with 14 bases separating them. CDR1 is SGHTA and CDR2 is FQGNSA in the germline V gene. CDR3: CASSLLSARGNSPLHF. DNA of the CDR3: TGTGCCAGCAGCTTATTGTCCGCCAGGGGTAATTCACCCCTCCACTTT.

The chain has TRBV7-2 and TRBJ1-6; TRBD1 matches at 7 bases. CDR1 SGHTA and CDR2 FQGNSA come from the germline V gene. V lost 3 bases to trimming and J lost 7 bases; unmatched junction nucleotides: 6. The CDR3 extends over 15 amino acids. The CDR3 coding sequence is TGTGCCAGCAGCTTCGCGGACAGGATGAATTCACCCCTCCACTTT. Translated: CASSFADRMNSPLHF.

This clone occurred once. V gene TRBV6-2 or TRBV6-3 combines with J gene TRBJ1-2, with TRBD1 matching 11 bases. CDR1 and CDR2 (germline): MNHEY, SVGEGT. The CDR3 consists of 15 residues. The ends lost 0 bases at V and 6 bases at J; junction bases unmatched: 3. The DNA of the CDR3 is TGTGCCAGCAGTTACTCGACGGGACAGGGGGATGGCTACACCTTC. Translating it yields CASSYSTGQGDGYTF.

This clone was seen only once. The V call is TRBV5-1, the J call TRBJ1-1; weak D call: TRBD1 (6 bases). CDR3 size: 14 residues. Germline loops: CDR1 SGHRS, CDR2 YFSETQ. V gave up 2 bases and J gave up 1 base, with 9 bases separating them. CDR3 nucleotides: TGCGCCAGCAGCTTAACGACAGGGAACACTGAAGCTTTCTTT. As protein: CASSLTTGNTEAFF. Based on the CDR3 plus reference TRBV5-1 and TRBJ1-1, the full variable domain is KAGVTQTPRYLIKTRGQQVTLSCSPISGHRSVSWYQQTPGQGLQFLFEYFSETQRNKGNFPGRFSGRQFSNSRSEMNVSTLELGDSALYLCASSLTTGNTEAFFGQGTRLTVV.

The chain combines TRBV6-6 with TRBJ2-7; D gene uncertain. The CDR3 sequence is 12 residues long. In germline, CDR1 is MNHNY, CDR2 SVGAGI (reference sequence). V dropped 4 bases and J dropped 6 bases, with 10 bases sitting between them. The CDR3 region is CASSWQRTEQYF. The CDR3 region has the DNA TGTGCCAGCAGTTGGCAGCGTACCGAGCAGTACTTC.

This clone has only one observation. Here the CDR3 DNA reads TGTGCCAGCGGTGCCGGGACAGTGGGGACTGAAGCTTTCTTT. Translating gives CASGAGTVGTEAFF. The chain carries TRBV2 and TRBJ1-1; 7 bases align to TRBD1. This CDR3 is built from 14 residues. V dropped 8 bases and J dropped 5; count of bases not matched to a gene: 11. CDR1 SNHLY and CDR2 FYNNEI come from the germline V gene.

V is TRBV6-5 and J is TRBJ2-7; 7 bases map to TRBD2. The J segment lost 5 bases and the V segment lost 5 bases, leaving 12 bases of the junction unmatched. The CDR3 is 15 amino acids. Germline V gene sequence: CDR1 MNHEY, CDR2 SVGAGI. In DNA, the CDR3 is TGTGCCAGCAGTCCTCGACTAGCCCGGCGTGACGAGCAGTACTTC. Translation: CASSPRLARRDEQYF.

The chain combines TRBV5-1 with TRBJ2-5; 7 bases are a match to TRBD2. Trimming removed 1 base from V and 5 bases from J; junction bases left unmatched: 8. The CDR3 consists of 15 residues. Germline V lookup: CDR1 SGHRS, CDR2 YFSETQ. The CDR3 loop reads CASSLMAGEQETQYF. The CDR3 region has the DNA TGCGCCAGCAGCTTGATGGCGGGAGAGCAGGAGACCCAGTACTTC.

The rearrangement uses TRBV11-1 and TRBJ2-1, with 7 nucleotides matching TRBD1. The trim removed 4 bases at V and 11 bases at J, leaving 5 bases unmatched. The germline CDR1 and CDR2 sequences are SGHAT and FQDESV (reference sequence). There are 12 residues in the CDR3. The chain's CDR3 is CASSSQGLQQFF. The CDR3 region has the DNA TGTGCCAGCAGCTCACAGGGGTTGCAGCAGTTCTTC.

V gene TRBV7-3 combines with J gene TRBJ1-2, with D possibly TRBD1 on 6 matching bases. V was trimmed by 5 bases and J by 8 bases, leaving 18 bases between them. CDR3 length: 14 residues. Germline V gives CDR1 SGHTA, CDR2 FQGTGA. The CDR3 region is CASSPLAGGFGYTF. The CDR3, as DNA: TGTGCCAGCAGCCCCCTAGCGGGGGGCTTCGGCTACACCTTC.

This chain uses TRBV3-1 (or the pseudogene TRBV3-2) with TRBJ2-2; maybe TRBD1 (6 bases). Per germline, CDR1 LGHDT and CDR2 YNNKEL (reference sequence). Trimming shortened V by 1 base and J by 7 bases, and 10 bases separated the two germline ends. The CDR3 is 14 residues long. CDR3 bases: TGTGCCAGCAGCCAAGGGACAGTGGGCGGGGAGCTGTTTTTT. This sequence encodes CASSQGTVGGELFF.

Turning to this clone: At one end, the junction sequence differs from germline, possibly due to a read error. CDR3 amino acids: CASGESNRGTTQYF. CDR3 nucleotides: TGTGCCAGCGGTGAGTCGAACAGGGGTACTACGCAGTATTTT. V usage is TRBV6-1 and J usage is TRBJ2-3; TRBD1 matches 7 bases. This CDR3 is built from 14 residues. CDR1 MNHNS and CDR2 SASEGT come from the germline V gene.

The rearrangement joins TRBV11-2 to TRBJ2-3, with D perhaps TRBD1 (5 bases). The V gene's germline CDR1 is SGHAT and CDR2 FQNNGV. The CDR3 contains 16 residues. V was shortened by 5 bases and J by 2 bases, with 17 bases between the two germline ends. The CDR3 loop is CASSPRQSPYTDTQYF. The DNA for the CDR3 is TGTGCCAGCAGCCCTCGACAGTCCCCTTACACAGATACGCAGTATTTT. Supplemented by reference TRBV11-2 and TRBJ2-3, the full variable domain reads EAGVAQSPRYKIIEKRQSVAFWCNPISGHATLYWYQQILGQGPKLLIQFQNNGVVDDSQLPKDRFSAERLKGVDSTLKIQPAKLEDSAVYLCASSPRQSPYTDTQYFGPGTRLTVL.

J is TRBJ2-5 and V is TRBV6-2 or TRBV6-3; 8 bases fit TRBD1. The germline V gene encodes CDR1 MNHEY and CDR2 SVGEGT. The CDR3 extends over 16 amino acids. V lost 6 bases and J lost 3; bases outside the gene matches: 12. The CDR3 reads CASSHGTGAQKETQYF. The CDR3 bases are TGTGCCAGCAGCCACGGGACAGGAGCACAGAAAGAGACCCAGTACTTC.

This chain uses TRBV21-1 with TRBJ2-7; whether TRBD1, the table's D call, matches the DNA was not checked. TRBV21-1 constitutes a pseudogene. There are 15 residues in the CDR3. In DNA, the CDR3 is TGTGCCAGCAGCAAAGGAACAGGGAAGTCCTACGAGCAGTACTTC. Translating it yields CASSKGTGKSYEQYF.

CDR3 loop: CASSTLPGSNQPQHF. The DNA for the CDR3 is TGTGCCAGTAGCACCCTCCCCGGTAGCAATCAGCCCCAGCATTTT. The chain uses TRBV19 and TRBJ1-5; no reliable D call. Trimming took 6 bases from V and 0 from J, leaving 12 bases between them. Per the germline V gene, CDR1 is LNHDA and CDR2 is SQIVND (reference sequence). The CDR3 is 15 amino acids.

The chain uses TRBV7-3 and TRBJ2-3, with D perhaps matching TRBD1 (5 bases). V lost 4 bases, J lost 7 bases, and 12 bases lay in between. CDR1 is SGHTA, CDR2 FQGTGA, per germline. The CDR3 spans 13 residues. CDR3 sequence (DNA): TGTGCCAGCAGCTCAGGGCAGGGAAATACGCAGTATTTT. As protein: CASSSGQGNTQYF.

V usage is TRBV12-5 and J usage is TRBJ2-1, with a possible D match to TRBD1 (5 bases). CDR1 LGHNT and CDR2 FRNRAP come from the germline V gene. V was clipped by 1 base and J by 5 bases, with 12 bases between them. CDR3 size: 15 residues. This CDR3 reads CASGLGVQDNNEQFF. For the CDR3, the DNA is TGTGCTAGTGGTTTGGGAGTACAGGATAACAATGAGCAGTTCTTC.

The chain carries TRBV4-1 and TRBJ2-7; TRBD2 agrees at 8 bases. In germline, CDR1 is MGHRA, CDR2 YSYEKL. The CDR3 is 14 amino acids. Trimming cost V 4 bases and J 2 bases; bases outside gene matches: 4. The CDR3 nucleotides are TGCGCCAGCAGCCTAGCGGGACTAACCTACGAGCAGTACTTC. Its protein product is CASSLAGLTYEQYF.

The rearrangement joins TRBV6-5 to TRBJ1-1, with D perhaps matching TRBD1 (5 bases). The CDR3 extends over 14 amino acids. Germline V CDR1 and CDR2: MNHEY, SVGAGI. Trimming removed 6 bases at V and 0 bases at J, with 11 bases between. CDR3: CASRRDSLNTEAFF. The CDR3 nucleotides are TGTGCCAGCAGGCGGGACTCCTTGAACACTGAAGCTTTCTTT.

The chain recombines TRBV6-2 or TRBV6-3 with TRBJ2-1; 10 nucleotides match TRBD2. With V trimmed by 0 bases and J by 8 bases, 7 bases remained unmatched. This CDR3 region has 16 residues. Germline loops: CDR1 MNHEY, CDR2 SVGEGT. The chain's CDR3 is CASSYSIPSGSYEQFF. For the CDR3, the DNA is TGTGCCAGCAGTTACTCGATACCTAGCGGGAGCTATGAGCAGTTCTTC.

The chain joins TRBV19 to TRBJ1-5; D is undetermined. Germline CDR1 and CDR2: LNHDA and SQIVND (reference sequence). This CDR3 region has 13 residues. Deletions cut 0 bases from V and 5 bases from J, with 5 bases between. The DNA for the CDR3 is TGTGCCAGTAGTATAGATGAGGATCAGCCCCAGCATTTT. It is translated as CASSIDEDQPQHF.

V gene TRBV7-6 combines with J gene TRBJ2-2, with D possibly TRBD1 on 6 matching bases. CDR1 is SGHVS, CDR2 FNYEAQ, per germline. The length of the CDR3 is 14 residues. The ends were cut back, 4 bases at V and 2 bases at J, with 8 bases in the middle. CDR3 protein: CASSSDSNTGELFF. CDR3 DNA: TGTGCCAGCAGCTCGGACAGCAACACCGGGGAGCTGTTTTTT.

The chain joins TRBV2 to TRBJ2-7, with 9 bases lining up with TRBD2. J gave up 6 bases and V 3 bases, and 6 bases lay outside the gene matches. The CDR3 is 14 amino acids. Germline V lookup: CDR1 SNHLY, CDR2 FYNNEI. CDR3 residues: CASSDTSGSAEQYF. CDR3 DNA sequence: TGTGCCAGCAGTGACACTAGCGGGTCTGCCGAGCAGTACTTC.

The chain links TRBV13 to TRBJ1-4; 8 bases are shared with TRBD1. V lost 0 bases and J lost 8; bases outside the gene matches: 2. The germline gives CDR1 PRHDT, CDR2 FYEKMQ (reference sequence). The CDR3 has 14 residues. CDR3 sequence: CASSLGQGVEKLFF. CDR3 bases: TGTGCCAGCAGCTTAGGACAGGGGGTCGAAAAACTGTTTTTT.

As to this clone: The same CDR3 arises from other DNA sequences in this sample as well. V usage is TRBV18 and J usage is TRBJ1-1; D gene ambiguous. V was cut by 4 bases and J by 2 bases, with 5 bases left in between. The germline CDR1 and CDR2 sequences are KGHSH and LQKENI. The CDR3 has 12 amino acids. CDR3 sequence (DNA): TGTGCCAGCTCACTACAAAACACTGAAGCTTTCTTT. It encodes CASSLQNTEAFF. Combining the CDR3 with reference TRBV18 and TRBJ1-1 gives the whole variable domain NAGVMQNPRHLVRRRGQEARLRCSPMKGHSHVYWYRQLPEEGLKFMVYLQKENIIDESGMPKERFSAEFPKEGPSILRIQQVVRGDSAAYFCASSLQNTEAFFGQGTRLTVV.

This clone was observed once. V is TRBV27 and J is TRBJ1-2; 10 bases align to TRBD1. This CDR3 comprises 13 residues. From germline, CDR1 is MNHEY and CDR2 SMNVEV (reference sequence). J was trimmed by 6 bases and V by 6 bases; bases with no gene match: 4. In DNA form, the CDR3 reads TGTGCCAGCAGGATTGGACAGGGGGATGGCTACACCTTC. This gives the protein CASRIGQGDGYTF.

This clone was observed a handful of times. The rearrangement joins TRBV7-6 to TRBJ1-5; D gene ambiguous. The CDR3 has 13 amino acids. The V gene's germline CDR1 is SGHVS and CDR2 FNYEAQ. Trimming took off 1 base at V and 4 bases at J, with 5 bases between the two ends. The DNA for the CDR3 is TGTGCCAGCAGCTTAGGGGAGAATCAGCCCCAGCATTTT. Protein: CASSLGENQPQHF.

The chain links TRBV11-2 to TRBJ1-1, with D maybe TRBD1 (5 bases). Germline CDR1 SGHAT, CDR2 FQNNGV. The CDR3 loop spans 13 amino acids. Trimming took off 5 bases at V and 1 base at J, with 8 bases between the two ends. The CDR3 is CASSVTGNTEAFF. In nucleotides, the CDR3 is TGTGCCAGCAGCGTCACAGGGAACACTGAAGCTTTCTTT.

As DNA, the CDR3 is TGCGCCAGCAGCCAGGATTATCGGACAACAGACACTTCTAACTATGGCTACACCTTC. This encodes CASSQDYRTTDTSNYGYTF. The V call is TRBV4-3, the J call TRBJ1-2, with TRBD1 as a possible D gene (5 bases). CDR3 length: 19 residues. The ends were cut back, 3 bases at V and 0 bases at J, with 23 bases in the middle. In germline, CDR1 is LGHNA, CDR2 YSLEER.